This T cell receptor (beta chain) was recorded in a study of blood T cell repertoires in COVID-19. Study at large: The United States, Italy and Spain supplied acute and convalescent COVID-19 samples.

TCRdb's table, derived via immunoSEQ multiplex PCR, lists solely in-frame clones and lacks some. The data show 150,000 to 170,000 clones, approximately 81% seen once. CDR1 is SGHVS and CDR2 is FQNEAQ in the germline V gene. This CDR3 region has 16 residues. Between the trimmed V and J ends, which lost 0 bases and 5 bases, there was a span of 14 bases. Patients of the Seattle cohort, enrolled during active infection, were followed longitudinally. The material sequenced was peripheral blood. The V gene is TRBV7-8, the J gene TRBJ2-1; perhaps TRBD2 as D (6 bases). This clonotype originated in a woman aged 55-69 years with COVID-19, enrolled during active disease. The DNA for the CDR3 is TGTGCCAGCAGCTTAGCGCCGGGACTGAGGGACAATGAGCAGTTCTTC. Protein product: CASSLAPGLRDNEQFF.